This T cell receptor beta chain derives from a study of Tregs in tolerant kidney transplant recipients. Data came from immunoSEQ multiplex PCR; TCRdb stores just in-frame clones and leaves some out. The repertoire holds more than 90,000 clones, roughly nine tenths seen once, with roughly 0.63% in the top ten. The ends were cut back, 4 bases at V and 3 bases at J, with 17 bases in the middle. This CDR3 region has 15 residues. CDR1 and CDR2 (germline): SGHDT, YYEEEE. This TCR came from a human donor in good health. The chain uses TRBV5-6 and TRBJ2-7; possibly TRBD1 for D (6 bases). The specimen sequenced was CD4+ T cells from blood. Here the CDR3 DNA reads TGTGCCAGCAGCCGAGGTAGTGGGGGCGGCTACGAGCAGTACTTC. Protein: CASSRGSGGGYEQYF.